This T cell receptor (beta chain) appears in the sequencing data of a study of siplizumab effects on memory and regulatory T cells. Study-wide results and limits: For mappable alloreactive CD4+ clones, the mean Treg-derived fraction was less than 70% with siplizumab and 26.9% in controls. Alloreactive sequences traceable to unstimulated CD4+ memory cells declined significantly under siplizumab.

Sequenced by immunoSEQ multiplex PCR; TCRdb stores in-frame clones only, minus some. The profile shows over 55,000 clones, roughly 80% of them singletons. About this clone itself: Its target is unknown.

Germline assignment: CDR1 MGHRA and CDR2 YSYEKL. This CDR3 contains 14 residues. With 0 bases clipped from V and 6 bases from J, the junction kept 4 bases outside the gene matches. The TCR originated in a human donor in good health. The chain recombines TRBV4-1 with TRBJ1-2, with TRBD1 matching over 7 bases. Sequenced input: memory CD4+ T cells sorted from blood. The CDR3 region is CASSQERGPNGYTF. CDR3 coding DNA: TGCGCCAGCAGCCAAGAGAGGGGGCCAAATGGCTACACCTTC.